Each of the 18 T cell receptor beta chains below was sequenced from the same sample in a study of chemoradiotherapy in HPV16-positive cancers. Libraries were prepared by immunoSEQ multiplex PCR; TCRdb keeps only in-frame clonotypes and omits some of them. The sample lists tens of thousands of clones, 76% seen once, with around 5.2% in the top ten. Sample: blood, taken from a patient who underwent chemoradiotherapy. Source of these receptors: a human donor with HPV-associated anogenital cancer.

The chain carries TRBV5-1 and TRBJ1-5; 7 bases are shared with TRBD1. CDR1 is SGHRS and CDR2 is YFSETQ in the germline V gene. Trimming removed 0 bases from V and 4 bases from J; junction bases left unmatched: 4. This CDR3 is 15 amino acids long. The chain's CDR3 is CASSLGDSSNQPQHF. CDR3 DNA: TGCGCCAGCAGCTTGGGGGACAGCTCAAATCAGCCCCAGCATTTT.

The chain uses TRBV2 and TRBJ1-2; TRBD1 matches at 7 bases. This CDR3 has 12 residues. The junction had 7 bases not matched to a gene; V was cut back by 8 bases and J by 7 bases. In germline, CDR1 is SNHLY, CDR2 FYNNEI. The CDR3, as DNA: TGTGCCAGCCTAAGGAACAGGGGTGGCTACACCTTC. Protein product: CASLRNRGGYTF.

V usage is TRBV7-3 and J usage is TRBJ2-1, with 10 bases identical to TRBD2. CDR1 and CDR2 from the germline V gene are SGHTA and FQGTGA. This CDR3 is built from 16 residues. J gave up 7 bases and V 5 bases, and 11 bases lay outside the gene matches. The CDR3 loop is CASSPSSGGEGNEQFF. Written as DNA, the CDR3 is TGTGCCAGCAGCCCCTCAAGCGGGGGGGAAGGTAATGAGCAGTTCTTC.

The V call is TRBV7-9, the J call TRBJ1-1; 10 positions match TRBD1. The CDR3 totals 15 residues. CDR1 is SEHNR and CDR2 is FQNEAQ in the germline V gene (reference sequence). The trim removed 5 bases at V and 1 base at J, leaving 4 bases unmatched. CDR3 bases: TGTGCCAGCAGCACGACAGGGGGCAGGAACACTGAAGCTTTCTTT. Amino acid sequence: CASSTTGGRNTEAFF.

In this sample, this clone turned up once. The V gene is TRBV2, the J gene TRBJ2-2; 7 positions agree with TRBD1. CDR1 SNHLY and CDR2 FYNNEI come from the germline V gene. V lost 6 bases to trimming and J lost 7 bases; unmatched junction nucleotides: 8. The CDR3 runs 14 residues. This CDR3 is CASRGTATYGELFF. The CDR3 DNA sequence: TGTGCCAGCAGGGGGACAGCTACGTACGGGGAGCTGTTTTTT.

This chain connects TRBV9 to TRBJ1-2, with D perhaps matching TRBD1 (5 bases). V lost 4 bases and J lost 3, with 19 bases in between. Germline CDR1 SGDLS, CDR2 YYNGEE. The CDR3 length is 16 residues. The CDR3 region has the DNA TGTGCCAGCAGCACGAACCCAGGGTTGGTGGACTATGGCTACACCTTC. Protein: CASSTNPGLVDYGYTF.

The rearrangement joins TRBV9 to TRBJ2-7; TRBD1 might be the D (6 bases). Germline CDR1 SGDLS, CDR2 YYNGEE. V dropped 2 bases and J dropped 3 bases, with 12 bases sitting between them. The CDR3 is made up of 14 amino acids. For the CDR3, the DNA is TGTGCCAGCAGCGTTACCTCAGGGGACTACGAGCAGTACTTC. Translation: CASSVTSGDYEQYF.

This clone was detected once. The rearrangement links TRBV7-2 to TRBJ1-1, with D possibly being TRBD1 (6 bases). Trimming took off 1 base at V and 8 bases at J, with 23 bases between the two ends. Germline-derived CDR1 and CDR2 are SGHTA and FQGNSA. The CDR3 loop spans 17 amino acids. The CDR3 loop reads CASSLGVGGLSRGEAFF. CDR3 DNA sequence: TGTGCCAGCAGCTTAGGGGTAGGGGGTCTCTCCCGGGGAGAAGCTTTCTTT. The full variable domain, rest sourced from reference TRBV7-2 and TRBJ1-1, is GAGVSQSPSNKVTEKGKDVELRCDPISGHTALYWYRQSLGQGLEFLIYFQGNSAPDKSGLPSDRFSAERTGGSVSTLTIQRTQQEDSAVYLCASSLGVGGLSRGEAFFGQGTRLTVV.

The V and J genes are TRBV21-1 and TRBJ1-1; the table's D gene call, TRBD1, was not cross checked with the DNA. TRBV21-1 is noted as a pseudogene. The CDR3 is made up of 18 amino acids. This CDR3 is CASSSRAERTKGDTEAFF. DNA of the CDR3: TGTGCCAGCAGTTCTAGAGCCGAAAGGACAAAGGGTGACACTGAAGCTTTCTTT.

The rearrangement uses TRBV9 and TRBJ2-6, with D hard to call. This CDR3 comprises 18 residues. Germline values: CDR1 SGDLS, CDR2 YYNGEE. V lost 2 bases, J lost 0 bases, and 15 bases lay in between. The CDR3 bases are TGTGCCAGCAGCGTCCCCGGACGGACCTACTCTGGGGCCAACGTCCTGACTTTC. As protein: CASSVPGRTYSGANVLTF. Full variable domain (missing parts from reference TRBV9 and TRBJ2-6): DSGVTQTPKHLITATGQRVTLRCSPRSGDLSVYWYQQSLDQGLQFLIQYYNGEERAKGNILERFSAQQFPDLHSELNLSSLELGDSALYFCASSVPGRTYSGANVLTFGAGSRLTVL.

The rearrangement links TRBV5-1 to TRBJ2-3; TRBD2 agrees at 7 bases. CDR1 and CDR2 (germline): SGHRS, YFSETQ. Unmatched junction bases numbered 5, after V lost 4 bases and J lost 0 bases. This CDR3 has 15 amino acids. CDR3 in amino acids: CASSNSGGSTDTQYF. The DNA of the CDR3 is TGCGCCAGCAGCAATTCGGGGGGTAGCACAGATACGCAGTATTTT.

The chain combines TRBV25-1 with TRBJ2-5; 15 bases fit TRBD2. The CDR3 has 16 residues. Germline V gene data show CDR1 as MGHDK and CDR2 as SYGVNS. The V and J ends lost 5 bases and 5 bases, in that order; junction bases with no gene match: 6. The CDR3 is CASSQGTSGGLETQYF. For the CDR3, the DNA is TGTGCCAGCAGTCAAGGGACTAGCGGGGGGCTCGAGACCCAGTACTTC. The whole variable domain, filled in from reference TRBV25-1 and TRBJ2-5, reads EADIYQTPRYLVIGTGKKITLECSQTMGHDKMYWYQQDPGMELHLIHYSYGVNSTEKGDLSSESTVSRIRTEHFPLTLESARPSHTSQYLCASSQGTSGGLETQYFGPGTRLLVL.

This chain uses TRBV7-6 with TRBJ1-3; D remains unclear. Germline CDR1 SGHVS, CDR2 FNYEAQ. The CDR3 runs to 15 residues. Trimming took 5 bases from V and 9 from J, leaving 20 bases between them. For the CDR3, the DNA is TGTGCCAGCAGCCAATCGCGTGGGCTCGAATTCACCATATATTTT. Protein sequence: CASSQSRGLEFTIYF. Complete variable domain (other parts from reference TRBV7-6 and TRBJ1-3): GAGVSQSPRYKVTKRGQDVALRCDPISGHVSLYWYRQALGQGPEFLTYFNYEAQQDKSGLPNDRFSAERPEGSISTLTIQRTEQRDSAMYRCASSQSRGLEFTIYFGEGSWLTVV.

J is TRBJ1-1 and V is TRBV29-1; D remains unclear. The CDR3 loop spans 13 amino acids. CDR1 and CDR2 (germline): SQVTM, ANQGSEA. The germline V and J ends were trimmed by 2 bases and 10 bases, with 17 bases remaining between them. The CDR3 DNA sequence: TGCAGCGTTGAAAGGAGTCTGACCCTGGTAGCTTTCTTT. Translated, it gives CSVERSLTLVAFF. Full variable domain (outside the CDR3, taken from reference TRBV29-1 and TRBJ1-1): SAVISQKPSRDICQRGTSLTIQCQVDSQVTMMFWYRQQPGQSLTLIATANQGSEATYESGFVIDKFPISRPNLTFSTLTVSNMSPEDSSIYLCSVERSLTLVAFFGQGTRLTVV.

Only one count was recorded for this clone. The chain has TRBV7-8 and TRBJ1-2, with D possibly TRBD1 on 6 matching bases. Germline assignment: CDR1 SGHVS and CDR2 FQNEAQ. V lost 5 bases to trimming and J lost 4 bases, with 14 bases between them. The CDR3 contains 14 residues. CDR3 bases: TGTGCCAGCAGCCCAAGGGGGGGCGTCTATGGCTACACCTTC. Translating it yields CASSPRGGVYGYTF.

This rearrangement joins TRBV5-1 to TRBJ2-6; TRBD1 aligns across 11 bases. Germline assignment: CDR1 SGHRS and CDR2 YFSETQ. The trim removed 4 bases at V and 0 bases at J, leaving 9 bases unmatched. The CDR3 runs 19 residues. The CDR3: CASSLRTGGPSSGANVLTF. CDR3 sequence (DNA): TGCGCCAGCAGCCTTAGGACAGGGGGCCCCTCCTCTGGGGCCAACGTCCTGACTTTC.

The table lists this clone with a few counts. J is TRBJ1-6 and V is TRBV18; no clear D gene. Germline V gene sequence: CDR1 KGHSH, CDR2 LQKENI. The CDR3 runs to 16 residues. V was shortened by 3 bases and J by 7 bases, with 16 bases between the two germline ends. The chain's CDR3 is CASSPNGSVGNSPLHF. CDR3 coding DNA: TGTGCCAGCTCACCCAATGGGTCTGTAGGAAATTCACCCCTCCACTTT.

The V and J genes are TRBV6-6 and TRBJ1-5; D is ambiguous. This CDR3 has 13 residues. V lost 7 bases and J 4 bases, leaving 11 bases between the germline ends. Germline values: CDR1 MNHNY, CDR2 SVGAGI (reference sequence). The CDR3 nucleotides read TGTGCCAGCAAGAGCCGGGGTAATCAGCCCCAGCATTTT. It is translated as CASKSRGNQPQHF.